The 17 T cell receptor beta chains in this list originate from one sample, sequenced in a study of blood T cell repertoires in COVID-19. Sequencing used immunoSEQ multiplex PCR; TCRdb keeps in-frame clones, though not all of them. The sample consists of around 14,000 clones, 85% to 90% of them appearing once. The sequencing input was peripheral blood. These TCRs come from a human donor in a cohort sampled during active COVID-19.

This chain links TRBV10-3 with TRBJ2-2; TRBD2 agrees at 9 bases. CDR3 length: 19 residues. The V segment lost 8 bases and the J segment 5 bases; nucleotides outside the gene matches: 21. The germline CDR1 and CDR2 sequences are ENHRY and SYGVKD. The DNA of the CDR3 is TGTGCCATCCGTGGCGGAGCGGCTAGCGGGAACGCCAGGACCGGGGAGCTGTTTTTT. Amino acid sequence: CAIRGGAASGNARTGELFF.

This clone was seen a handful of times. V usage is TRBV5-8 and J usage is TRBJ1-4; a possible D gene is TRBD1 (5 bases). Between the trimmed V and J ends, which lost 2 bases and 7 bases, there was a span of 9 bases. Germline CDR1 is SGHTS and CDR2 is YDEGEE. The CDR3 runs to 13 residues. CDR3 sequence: CASSFTGPEKLFF. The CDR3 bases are TGTGCCAGCAGCTTCACAGGCCCTGAAAAACTGTTTTTT.

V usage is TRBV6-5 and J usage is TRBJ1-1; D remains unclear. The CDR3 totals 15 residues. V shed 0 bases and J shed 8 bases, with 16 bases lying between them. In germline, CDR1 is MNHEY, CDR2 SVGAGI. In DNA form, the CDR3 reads TGTGCCAGCAGTTACTCGGTCCGTTTACCGGGGGAAGCTTTCTTT. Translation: CASSYSVRLPGEAFF.

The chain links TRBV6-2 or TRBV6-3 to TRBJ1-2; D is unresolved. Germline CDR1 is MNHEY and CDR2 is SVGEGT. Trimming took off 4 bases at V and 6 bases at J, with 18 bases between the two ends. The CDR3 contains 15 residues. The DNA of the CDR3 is TGTGCCAGCAGTTTTTCCGACAAGCCCGGAAATGGCTACACCTTC. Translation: CASSFSDKPGNGYTF.

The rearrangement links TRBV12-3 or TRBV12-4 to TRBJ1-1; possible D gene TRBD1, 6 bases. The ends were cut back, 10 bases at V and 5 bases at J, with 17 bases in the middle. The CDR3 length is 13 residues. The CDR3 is CATQPRGRTEAFF. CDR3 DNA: TGTGCCACCCAACCCAGGGGACGGACTGAAGCTTTCTTT.

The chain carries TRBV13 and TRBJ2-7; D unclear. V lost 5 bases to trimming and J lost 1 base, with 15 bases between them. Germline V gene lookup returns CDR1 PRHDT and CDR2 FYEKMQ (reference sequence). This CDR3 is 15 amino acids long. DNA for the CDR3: TGTGCCAGCAGCCGTAGTTTTTCTGAATCCTACGAGCAGTACTTC. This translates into CASSRSFSESYEQYF.

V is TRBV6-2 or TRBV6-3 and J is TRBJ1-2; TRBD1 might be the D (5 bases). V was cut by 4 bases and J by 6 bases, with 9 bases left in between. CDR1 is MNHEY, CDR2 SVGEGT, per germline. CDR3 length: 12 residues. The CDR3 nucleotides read TGTGCCAGCAGTTGGGGGGTGGATGGCTACACCTTC. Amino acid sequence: CASSWGVDGYTF.

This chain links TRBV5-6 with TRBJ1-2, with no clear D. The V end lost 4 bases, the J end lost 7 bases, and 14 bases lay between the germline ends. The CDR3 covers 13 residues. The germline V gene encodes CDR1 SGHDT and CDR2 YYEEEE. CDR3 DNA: TGTGCCAGCAGCCCCCCAGCCGCGGGTGGCTACACCTTC. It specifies CASSPPAAGGYTF.

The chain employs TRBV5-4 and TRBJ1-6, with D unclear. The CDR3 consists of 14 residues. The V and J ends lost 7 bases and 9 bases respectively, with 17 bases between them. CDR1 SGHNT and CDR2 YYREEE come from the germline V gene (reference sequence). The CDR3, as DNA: TGTGCCAGCGCCGCTATGGGAAGCGGTTCACCCCTCCACTTT. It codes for CASAAMGSGSPLHF.

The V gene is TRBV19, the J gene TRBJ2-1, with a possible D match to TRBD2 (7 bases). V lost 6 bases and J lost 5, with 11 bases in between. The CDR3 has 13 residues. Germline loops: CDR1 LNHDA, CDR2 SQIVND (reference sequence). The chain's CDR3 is CASSGGPNNEQFF. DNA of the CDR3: TGTGCCAGTAGCGGGGGGCCCAACAATGAGCAGTTCTTC.

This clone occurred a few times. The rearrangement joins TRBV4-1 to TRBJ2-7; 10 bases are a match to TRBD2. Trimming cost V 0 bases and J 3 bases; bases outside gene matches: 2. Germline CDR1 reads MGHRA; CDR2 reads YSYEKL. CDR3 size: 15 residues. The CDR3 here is CASSQERTSGYEQYF. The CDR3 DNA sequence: TGCGCCAGCAGCCAAGAAAGGACTAGCGGCTACGAGCAGTACTTC.

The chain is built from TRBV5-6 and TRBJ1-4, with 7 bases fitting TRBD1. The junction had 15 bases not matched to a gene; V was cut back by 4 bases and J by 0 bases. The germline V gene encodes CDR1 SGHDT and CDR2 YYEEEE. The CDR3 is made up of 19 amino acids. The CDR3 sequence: CASSAPGTDLFATNEKLFF. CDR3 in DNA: TGTGCCAGCAGCGCCCCGGGGACAGACCTCTTTGCAACTAATGAAAAACTGTTTTTT. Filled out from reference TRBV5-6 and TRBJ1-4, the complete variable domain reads DAGVTQSPTHLIKTRGQQVTLRCSPKSGHDTVSWYQQALGQGPQFIFQYYEEEERQRGNFPDRFSGHQFPNYSSELNVNALLLGDSALYLCASSAPGTDLFATNEKLFFGSGTQLSVL.

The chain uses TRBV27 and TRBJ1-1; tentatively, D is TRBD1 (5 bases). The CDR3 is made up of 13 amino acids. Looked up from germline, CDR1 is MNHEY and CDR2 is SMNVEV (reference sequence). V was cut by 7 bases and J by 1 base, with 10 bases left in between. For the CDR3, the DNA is TGTGCCAGCAAGCCAGGGAAGAACACTGAAGCTTTCTTT. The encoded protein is CASKPGKNTEAFF.

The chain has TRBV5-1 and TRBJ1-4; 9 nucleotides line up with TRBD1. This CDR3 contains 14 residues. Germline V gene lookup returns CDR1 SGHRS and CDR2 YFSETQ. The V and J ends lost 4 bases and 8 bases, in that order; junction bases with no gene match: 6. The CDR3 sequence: CASSRQQGAEKLFF. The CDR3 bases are TGCGCCAGCAGCCGACAACAGGGGGCAGAAAAACTGTTTTTT.

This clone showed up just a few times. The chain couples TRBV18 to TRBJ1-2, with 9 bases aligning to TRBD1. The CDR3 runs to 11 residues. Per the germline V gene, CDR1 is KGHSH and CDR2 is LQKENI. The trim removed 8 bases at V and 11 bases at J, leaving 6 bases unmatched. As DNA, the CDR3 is TGTGCCAGCCACCGGGGACAGGGTTACACCTTC. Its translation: CASHRGQGYTF.

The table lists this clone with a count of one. The CDR3 here is CASSMMGLDNEQFF. For the CDR3, the DNA is TGTGCCAGTAGTATGATGGGACTAGACAATGAGCAGTTCTTC. The V call is TRBV19, the J call TRBJ2-1, with 8 bases identical to TRBD2. V lost 3 bases, J lost 5 bases, and 3 bases stayed unmatched. Germline V gene lookup returns CDR1 LNHDA and CDR2 SQIVND (reference sequence). The CDR3 runs to 14 residues.

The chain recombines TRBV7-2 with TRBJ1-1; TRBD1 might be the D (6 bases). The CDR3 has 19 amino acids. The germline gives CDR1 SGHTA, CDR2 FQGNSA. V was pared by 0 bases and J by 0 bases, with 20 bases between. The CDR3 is CASSLAPPGLGGMNTEAFF. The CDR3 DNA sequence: TGTGCCAGCAGCTTAGCGCCTCCGGGTCTTGGGGGCATGAACACTGAAGCTTTCTTT. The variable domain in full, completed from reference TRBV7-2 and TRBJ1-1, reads GAGVSQSPSNKVTEKGKDVELRCDPISGHTALYWYRQSLGQGLEFLIYFQGNSAPDKSGLPSDRFSAERTGGSVSTLTIQRTQQEDSAVYLCASSLAPPGLGGMNTEAFFGQGTRLTVV.